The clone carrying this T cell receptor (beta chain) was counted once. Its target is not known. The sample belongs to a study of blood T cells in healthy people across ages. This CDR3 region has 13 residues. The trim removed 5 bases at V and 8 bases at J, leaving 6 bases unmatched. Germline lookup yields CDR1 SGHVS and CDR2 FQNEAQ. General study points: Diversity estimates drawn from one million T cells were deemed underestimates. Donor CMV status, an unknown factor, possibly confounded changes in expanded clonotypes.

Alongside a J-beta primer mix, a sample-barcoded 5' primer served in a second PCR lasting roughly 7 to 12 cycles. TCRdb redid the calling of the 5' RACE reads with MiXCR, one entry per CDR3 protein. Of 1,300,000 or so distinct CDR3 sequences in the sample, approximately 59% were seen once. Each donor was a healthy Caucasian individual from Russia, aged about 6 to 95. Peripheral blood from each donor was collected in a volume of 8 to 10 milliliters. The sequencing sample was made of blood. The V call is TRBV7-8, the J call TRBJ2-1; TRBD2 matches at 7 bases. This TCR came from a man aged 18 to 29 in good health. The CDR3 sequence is CASSLGTIYEQFF. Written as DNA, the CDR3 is TGTGCCAGCAGCCTAGGGACTATATATGAGCAGTTCTTC.